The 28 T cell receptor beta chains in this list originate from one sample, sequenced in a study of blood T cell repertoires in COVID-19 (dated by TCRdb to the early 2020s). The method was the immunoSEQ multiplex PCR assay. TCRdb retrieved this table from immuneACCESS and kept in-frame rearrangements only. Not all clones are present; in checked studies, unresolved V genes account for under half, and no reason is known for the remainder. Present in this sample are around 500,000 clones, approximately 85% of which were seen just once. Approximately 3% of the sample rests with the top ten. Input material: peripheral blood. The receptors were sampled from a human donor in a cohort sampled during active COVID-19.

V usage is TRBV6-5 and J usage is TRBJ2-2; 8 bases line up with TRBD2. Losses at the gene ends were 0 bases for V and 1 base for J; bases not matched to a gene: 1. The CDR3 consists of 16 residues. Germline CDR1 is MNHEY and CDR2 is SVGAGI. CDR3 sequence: CASSYSLAVNTGELFF. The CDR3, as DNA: TGTGCCAGCAGTTACTCACTAGCGGTGAACACCGGGGAGCTGTTTTTT.

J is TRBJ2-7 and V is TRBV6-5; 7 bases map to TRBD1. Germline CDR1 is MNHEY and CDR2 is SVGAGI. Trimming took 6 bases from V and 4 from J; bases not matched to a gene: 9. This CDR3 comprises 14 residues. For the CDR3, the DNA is TGTGCCAGCAGAACTGCTCGGACAGGATACGAGCAGTACTTC. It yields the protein CASRTARTGYEQYF.

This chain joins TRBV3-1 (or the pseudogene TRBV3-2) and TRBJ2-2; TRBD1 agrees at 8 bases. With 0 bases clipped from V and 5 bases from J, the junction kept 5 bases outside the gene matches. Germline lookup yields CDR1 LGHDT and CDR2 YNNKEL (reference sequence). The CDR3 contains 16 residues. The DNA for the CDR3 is TGTGCCAGCAGCCAAGATAGTACAGGGGGAACCGGGGAGCTGTTTTTT. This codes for CASSQDSTGGTGELFF.

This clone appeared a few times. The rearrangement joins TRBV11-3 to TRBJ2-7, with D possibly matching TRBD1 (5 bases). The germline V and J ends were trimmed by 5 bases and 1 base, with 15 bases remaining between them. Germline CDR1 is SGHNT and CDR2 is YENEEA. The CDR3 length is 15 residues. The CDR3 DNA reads TGTGCCAGCAGCCCTGGGGCAGGCCTTTCCTACGAGCAGTACTTC. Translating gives CASSPGAGLSYEQYF.

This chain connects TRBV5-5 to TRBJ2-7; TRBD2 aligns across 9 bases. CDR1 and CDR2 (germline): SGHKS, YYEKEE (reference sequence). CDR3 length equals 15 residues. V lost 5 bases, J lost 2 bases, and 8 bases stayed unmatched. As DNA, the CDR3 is TGTGCCAGCAGAAAATCCGGGACTAGCCCCTACGAGCAGTACTTC. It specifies CASRKSGTSPYEQYF.

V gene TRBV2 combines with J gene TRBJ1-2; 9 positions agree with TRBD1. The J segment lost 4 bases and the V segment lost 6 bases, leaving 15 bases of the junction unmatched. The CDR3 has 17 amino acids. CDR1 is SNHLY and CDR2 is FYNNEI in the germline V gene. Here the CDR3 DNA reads TGTGCCAGCAGCGGAACCCAATCCGGGACAGGGATCTATGGCTACACCTTC. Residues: CASSGTQSGTGIYGYTF.

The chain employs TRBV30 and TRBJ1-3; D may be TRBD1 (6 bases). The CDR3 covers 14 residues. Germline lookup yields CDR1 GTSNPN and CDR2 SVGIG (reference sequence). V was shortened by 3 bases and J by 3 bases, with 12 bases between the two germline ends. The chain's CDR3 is CAWSRGQDGNTIYF. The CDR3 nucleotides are TGTGCCTGGAGCAGGGGCCAAGATGGAAACACCATATATTTT.

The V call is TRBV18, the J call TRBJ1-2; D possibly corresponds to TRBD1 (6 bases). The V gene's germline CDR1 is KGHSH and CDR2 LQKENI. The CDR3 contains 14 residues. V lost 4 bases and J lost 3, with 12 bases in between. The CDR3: CASSQGEGDYGYTF. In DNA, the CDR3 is TGTGCCAGCTCACAGGGTGAGGGGGACTATGGCTACACCTTC.

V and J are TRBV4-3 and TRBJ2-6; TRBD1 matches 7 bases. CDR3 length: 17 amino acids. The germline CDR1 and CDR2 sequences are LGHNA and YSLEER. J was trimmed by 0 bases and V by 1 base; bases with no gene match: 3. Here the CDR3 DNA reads TGCGCCAGCAGCCAAGGACAGGGTTACTCTGGGGCCAACGTCCTGACTTTC. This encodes CASSQGQGYSGANVLTF.

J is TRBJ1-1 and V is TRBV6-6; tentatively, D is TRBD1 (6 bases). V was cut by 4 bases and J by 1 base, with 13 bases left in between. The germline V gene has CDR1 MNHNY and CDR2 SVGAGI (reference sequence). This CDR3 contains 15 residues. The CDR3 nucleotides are TGTGCCAGCAGTTCCCTTGGGGGGGCGAACACTGAAGCTTTCTTT. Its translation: CASSSLGGANTEAFF.

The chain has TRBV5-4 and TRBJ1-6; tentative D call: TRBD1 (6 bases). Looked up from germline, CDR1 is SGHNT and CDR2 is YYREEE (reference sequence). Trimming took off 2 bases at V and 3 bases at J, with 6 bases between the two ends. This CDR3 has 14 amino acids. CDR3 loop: CASSLQGYNSPLHF. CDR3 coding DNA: TGTGCCAGCAGCTTACAGGGCTATAATTCACCCCTCCACTTT.

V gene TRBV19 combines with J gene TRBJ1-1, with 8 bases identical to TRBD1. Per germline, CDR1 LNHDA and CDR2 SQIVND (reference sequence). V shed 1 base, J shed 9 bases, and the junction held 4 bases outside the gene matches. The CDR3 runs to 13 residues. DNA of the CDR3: TGTGCCAGTAGTATAGGACGGACAGGGCAAGCTTTCTTT. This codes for CASSIGRTGQAFF.

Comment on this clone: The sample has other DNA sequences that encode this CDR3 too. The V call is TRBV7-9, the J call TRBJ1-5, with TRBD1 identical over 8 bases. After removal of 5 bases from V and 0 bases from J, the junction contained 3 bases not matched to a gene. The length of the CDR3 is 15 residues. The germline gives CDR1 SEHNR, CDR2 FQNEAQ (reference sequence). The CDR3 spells CASSRGQGSNQPQHF. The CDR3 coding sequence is TGTGCCAGCAGCCGCGGACAGGGTAGCAATCAGCCCCAGCATTTT.

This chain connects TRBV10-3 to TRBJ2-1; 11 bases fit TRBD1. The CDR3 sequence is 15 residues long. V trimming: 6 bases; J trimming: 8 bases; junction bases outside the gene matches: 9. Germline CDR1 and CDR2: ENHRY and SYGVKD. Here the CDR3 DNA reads TGTGCCATCAGGGCTGGACAGGGGGCGCAGGATGAGCAGTTCTTC. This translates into CAIRAGQGAQDEQFF.

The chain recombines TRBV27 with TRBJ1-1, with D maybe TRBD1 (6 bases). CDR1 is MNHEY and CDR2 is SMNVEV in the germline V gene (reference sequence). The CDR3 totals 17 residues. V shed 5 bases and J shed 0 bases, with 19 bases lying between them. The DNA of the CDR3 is TGTGCCAGCAGTCGATTATTCGACAGGACCATGAACACTGAAGCTTTCTTT. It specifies CASSRLFDRTMNTEAFF.

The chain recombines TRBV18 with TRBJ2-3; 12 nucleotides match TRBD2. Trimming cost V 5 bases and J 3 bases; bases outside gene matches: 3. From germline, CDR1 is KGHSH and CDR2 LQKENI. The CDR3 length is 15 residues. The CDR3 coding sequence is TGTGCCAGCTCAGCTAGCGGGAGGGCAACAGATACGCAGTATTTT. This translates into CASSASGRATDTQYF.

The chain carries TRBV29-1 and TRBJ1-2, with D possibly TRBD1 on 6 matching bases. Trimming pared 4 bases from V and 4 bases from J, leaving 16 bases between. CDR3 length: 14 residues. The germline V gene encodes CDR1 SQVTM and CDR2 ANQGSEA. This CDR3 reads CSVGFSQGSYGYTF. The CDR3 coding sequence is TGCAGCGTTGGGTTTTCCCAGGGGAGCTATGGCTACACCTTC.

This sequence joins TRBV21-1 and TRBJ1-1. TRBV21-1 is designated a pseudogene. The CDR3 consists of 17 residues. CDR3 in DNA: TGTGCCAGCATCAATATAGAGGGGCGGGGGAGGAACACTGAAGCTTTCTTT. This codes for CASINIEGRGRNTEAFF.

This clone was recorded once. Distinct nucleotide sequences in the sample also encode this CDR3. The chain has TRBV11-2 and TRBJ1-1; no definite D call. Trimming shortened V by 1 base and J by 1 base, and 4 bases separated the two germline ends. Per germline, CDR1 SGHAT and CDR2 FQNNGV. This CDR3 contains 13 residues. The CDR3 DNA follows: TGTGCCAGCAGCTTAGGGAGGAACACTGAAGCTTTCTTT. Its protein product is CASSLGRNTEAFF.

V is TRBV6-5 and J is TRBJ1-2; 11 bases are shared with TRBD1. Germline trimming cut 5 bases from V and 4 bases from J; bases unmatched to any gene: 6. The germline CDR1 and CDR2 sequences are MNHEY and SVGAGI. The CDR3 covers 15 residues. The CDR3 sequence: CASSTGTGGGYGYTF. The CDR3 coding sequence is TGTGCCAGCAGTACAGGGACAGGGGGTGGCTATGGCTACACCTTC.

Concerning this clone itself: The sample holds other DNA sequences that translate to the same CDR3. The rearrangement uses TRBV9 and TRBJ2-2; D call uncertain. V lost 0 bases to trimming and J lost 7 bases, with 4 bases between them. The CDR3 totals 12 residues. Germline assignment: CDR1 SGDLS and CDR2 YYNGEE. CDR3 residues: CASSVVNGELFF. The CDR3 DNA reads TGTGCCAGCAGCGTAGTAAACGGGGAGCTGTTTTTT.

Here the CDR3 reads CAWSGQGNTDTQYF. CDR3 coding DNA: TGTGCCTGGAGTGGCCAGGGGAACACAGATACGCAGTATTTT. The V gene is TRBV30, the J gene TRBJ2-3, with D perhaps matching TRBD1 (6 bases). Germline V gives CDR1 GTSNPN, CDR2 SVGIG (reference sequence). The CDR3 is 14 residues long. The ends were cut back, 1 base at V and 2 bases at J, with 10 bases in the middle.

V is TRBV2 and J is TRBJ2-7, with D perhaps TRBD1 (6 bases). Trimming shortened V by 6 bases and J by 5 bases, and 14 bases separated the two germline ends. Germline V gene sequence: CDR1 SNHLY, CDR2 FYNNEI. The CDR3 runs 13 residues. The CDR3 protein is CASRNTGINEQYF. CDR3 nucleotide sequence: TGTGCCAGCAGAAACACAGGGATCAACGAGCAGTACTTC.

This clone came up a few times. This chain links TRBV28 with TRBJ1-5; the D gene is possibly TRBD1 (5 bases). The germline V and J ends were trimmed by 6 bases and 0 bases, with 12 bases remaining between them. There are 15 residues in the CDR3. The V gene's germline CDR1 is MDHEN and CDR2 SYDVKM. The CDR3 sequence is CASSRTGYSNQPQHF. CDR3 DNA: TGTGCCAGCAGCCGTACAGGCTATAGCAATCAGCCCCAGCATTTT.

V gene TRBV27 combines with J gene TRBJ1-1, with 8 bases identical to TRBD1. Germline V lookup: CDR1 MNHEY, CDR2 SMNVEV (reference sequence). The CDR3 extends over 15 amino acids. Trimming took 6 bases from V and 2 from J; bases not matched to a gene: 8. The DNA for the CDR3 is TGTGCCAGCAGCCCAACAGGGGGTCGAAACACTGAAGCTTTCTTT. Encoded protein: CASSPTGGRNTEAFF.

This CDR3 is CASSGRTNYGYTF. CDR3 in DNA: TGTGCCAGCAGCGGGAGGACTAACTATGGCTACACCTTC. The J gene is TRBJ1-2, the V gene TRBV7-9; D is undetermined. Germline V gene lookup returns CDR1 SEHNR and CDR2 FQNEAQ (reference sequence). Between the trimmed V and J ends, which lost 5 bases and 0 bases, there was a span of 7 bases. This CDR3 has 13 residues.

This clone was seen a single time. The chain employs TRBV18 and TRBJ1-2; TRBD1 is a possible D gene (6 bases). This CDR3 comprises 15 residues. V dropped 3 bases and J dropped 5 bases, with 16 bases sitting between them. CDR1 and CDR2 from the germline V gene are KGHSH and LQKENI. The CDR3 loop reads CASSPERQVWYGYTF. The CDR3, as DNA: TGTGCCAGCTCACCTGAGCGACAGGTTTGGTATGGCTACACCTTC.

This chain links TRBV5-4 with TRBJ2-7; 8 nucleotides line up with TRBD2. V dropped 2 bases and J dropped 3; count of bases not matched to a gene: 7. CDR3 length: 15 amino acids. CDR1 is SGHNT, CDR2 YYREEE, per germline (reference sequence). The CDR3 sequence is CASSLSGLGNYEQYF. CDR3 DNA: TGTGCCAGCAGCTTATCGGGACTAGGGAACTACGAGCAGTACTTC.